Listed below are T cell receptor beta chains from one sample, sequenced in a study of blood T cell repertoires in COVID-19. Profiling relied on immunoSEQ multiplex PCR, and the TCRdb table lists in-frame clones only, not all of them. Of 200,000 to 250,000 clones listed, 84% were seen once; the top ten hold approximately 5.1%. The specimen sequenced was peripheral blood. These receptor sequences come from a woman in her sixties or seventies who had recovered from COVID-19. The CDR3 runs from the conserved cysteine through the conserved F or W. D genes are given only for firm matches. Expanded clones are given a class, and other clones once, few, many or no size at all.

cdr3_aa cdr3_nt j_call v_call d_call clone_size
CSASPGGYQPQHF TGCAGTGCTAGTCCAGGGGGCTACCAGCCCCAGCATTTT TRBJ1-5 TRBV20-1 TRBD1 NA
CASSHRDSSYNEQFF TGCGCCAGCAGCCACCGGGACAGCTCCTACAATGAGCAGTTCTTC TRBJ2-1 TRBV4-1 TRBD1 NA
CASSLYESQNTDTQYF TGTGCCAGCAGTTTATACGAGAGCCAAAACACAGATACGCAGTATTTT TRBJ2-3 TRBV27 NA NA
CAWNGNFGNGYTF TGTGCCTGGAATGGTAATTTCGGGAATGGCTACACCTTC TRBJ1-2 TRBV30 NA NA
CATSDMGAGTQYF TGTGCCACCAGTGATATGGGGGCCGGTACGCAGTATTTT TRBJ2-3 TRBV24-1 NA NA
CASSQVERGWETQYF TGTGCCAGCAGCCAAGTCGAGCGGGGGTGGGAGACCCAGTACTTC TRBJ2-5 TRBV4-2 TRBD2 NA
CASSVGQGNGDTQYF TGTGCCAGTAGTGTGGGACAGGGAAACGGAGATACGCAGTATTTT TRBJ2-3 TRBV19 TRBD1 few
CASRRADSPPTNEKLFF TGTGCCAGCCGTCGCGCGGACAGCCCTCCAACTAATGAAAAACTGTTTTTT TRBJ1-4 TRBV27 NA once
CASTSHLDRETYEQYF TGTGCCAGCACCTCTCATCTCGACAGGGAAACCTACGAGCAGTACTTC TRBJ2-7 TRBV7-6 TRBD1 NA
CASSQDLGLAYEQYF TGCGCCAGCAGCCAAGATCTGGGACTAGCTTACGAGCAGTACTTC TRBJ2-7 TRBV4-1 TRBD2 NA
CASSFSVDTGELFF TGTGCCAGCAGCTTCTCAGTGGACACCGGGGAGCTGTTTTTT TRBJ2-2 TRBV7-2 NA NA
CADPQGPGTEAFF TGTGCCGACCCACAGGGGCCCGGCACTGAAGCTTTCTTT TRBJ1-1 TRBV4-2 TRBD1 NA
CASSPQLLGARHEQYF TGTGCCAGTAGTCCTCAACTGCTGGGGGCGCGCCACGAGCAGTACTTC TRBJ2-7 TRBV19 NA once
CASSLLQGDGGEQYF TGTGCCAGCAGCTTACTACAGGGGGATGGTGGCGAGCAGTACTTC TRBJ2-7 TRBV13 TRBD1 NA
CASSWTSGQETQYF TGCGCCAGCAGCTGGACTAGCGGCCAAGAGACCCAGTACTTC TRBJ2-5 TRBV5-1 TRBD2 NA
CASSRQGAAGELFF TGTGCCAGTAGTAGACAGGGGGCAGCCGGGGAGCTGTTTTTT TRBJ2-2 TRBV19 TRBD1 NA
CASSLGSSGNTIYF TGTGCCAGCAGCTTAGGTAGTAGCGGAAACACCATATATTTT TRBJ1-3 TRBV7-9 NA NA
CASSFEGMPQHF TGTGCCAGCAGCTTTGAGGGTATGCCCCAGCATTTT TRBJ1-5 TRBV5-8 NA NA
CASSPPATGINSPLHF TGTGCCAGCAGCCCACCTGCGACAGGGATCAATTCACCCCTCCACTTT TRBJ1-6 TRBV5-5 TRBD1 NA
CASSLDRGRTGELFF TGTGCCAGCAGCTTGGACAGGGGTCGCACCGGGGAGCTGTTTTTT TRBJ2-2 TRBV11-3 TRBD1 NA
CASSSEGGRSYNEQFF TGTGCCAGCAGCTCCGAGGGGGGGCGCTCCTACAATGAGCAGTTCTTC TRBJ2-1 TRBV9 NA NA
CASSVSPAGGPEGSWETQYF TGTGCCAGCAGCGTAAGCCCAGCGGGGGGTCCCGAGGGGTCTTGGGAGACCCAGTACTTC TRBJ2-5 TRBV9 TRBD2 few
CASSLISGPPYEQYF TGCGCCAGCAGCTTGATTTCAGGGCCACCCTACGAGCAGTACTTC TRBJ2-7 TRBV5-1 NA NA
CASSQADRGDEQFF TGTGCCAGCAGCCAAGCAGACAGGGGCGATGAGCAGTTCTTC TRBJ2-1 TRBV3-1/TRBV3-2 TRBD1 NA
CASSQYSTDTQYF TGTGCCAGCAGCCAGTATAGCACAGATACGCAGTATTTT TRBJ2-3 TRBV3-1/TRBV3-2 NA NA
CASSLKVAGGGETQYF TGCGCCAGCAGCTTGAAAGTTGCGGGGGGCGGGGAGACCCAGTACTTC TRBJ2-5 TRBV5-1 TRBD2 once
CASSQDRLAGGPGANVLTF TGTGCCAGCAGCCAAGATAGACTAGCGGGGGGTCCTGGGGCCAACGTCCTGACTTTC TRBJ2-6 TRBV3-1/TRBV3-2 TRBD2 NA
CASSLVYRENEAFF TGTGCCAGCAGCTTGGTATACAGGGAGAATGAAGCTTTCTTT TRBJ1-1 TRBV5-6 NA NA